Included here is one TCR beta chain sequence, with context. The antigen remains undetermined. The record originates from a study of T cell responses to AZD1222 COVID-19 vaccine. Deletions cut 3 bases from V and 5 bases from J, with 10 bases between. The CDR3 consists of 12 residues. The V gene's germline CDR1 is DFQATT and CDR2 SNEGSKA (reference sequence). The data were produced by immunoSEQ multiplex PCR, yet TCRdb's version contains in-frame clones alone and is incomplete. The data hold fewer than 150,000 clones, with approximately 93% observed a single time. Study-level findings and limits: Females outnumbered males among donors, who were mostly white British; clonal diversity was possibly underestimated. No repertoire was sampled before or during the peak T cell response, only after it.

The TCR comes from an adult in good health. The chain carries TRBV20-1 and TRBJ1-2; D is perhaps TRBD1 (6 bases). The sequences come from peripheral blood, collected on day 0 of AZD1222 vaccination. The DNA for the CDR3 is TGCAGTGCTAGTGATCAGGGGTATGGCTACACCTTC. Its protein product is CSASDQGYGYTF.